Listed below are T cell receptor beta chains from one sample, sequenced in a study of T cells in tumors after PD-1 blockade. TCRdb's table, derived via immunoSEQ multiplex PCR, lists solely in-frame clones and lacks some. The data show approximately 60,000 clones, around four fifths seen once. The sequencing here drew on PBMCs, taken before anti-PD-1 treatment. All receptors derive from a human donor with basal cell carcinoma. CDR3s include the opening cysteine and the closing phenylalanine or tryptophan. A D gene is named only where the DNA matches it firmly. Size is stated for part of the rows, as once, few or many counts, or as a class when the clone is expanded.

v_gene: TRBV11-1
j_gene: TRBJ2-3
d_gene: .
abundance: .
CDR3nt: TGTGCCAGCAGCTTAGGACTGACATATACGCAGTATTTT
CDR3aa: CASSLGLTYTQYF

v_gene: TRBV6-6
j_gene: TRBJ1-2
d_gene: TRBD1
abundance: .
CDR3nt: TGTGCCAGCAGTTACGGACGAACAGGGGACTATGGCTACACCTTC
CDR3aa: CASSYGRTGDYGYTF

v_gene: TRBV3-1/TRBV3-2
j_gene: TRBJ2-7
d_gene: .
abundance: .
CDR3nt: TGTGCCAGCAGCCAGGCGGGGGCTCCCTACGAGCAGTACTTC
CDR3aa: CASSQAGAPYEQYF

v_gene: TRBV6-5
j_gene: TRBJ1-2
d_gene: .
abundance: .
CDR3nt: TGTGCCAGCACTAAGAAAAGGGACGGGGTGGGCTACACCTTC
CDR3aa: CASTKKRDGVGYTF

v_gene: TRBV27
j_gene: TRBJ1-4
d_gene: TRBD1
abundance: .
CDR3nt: TGTGCCAGCAGAAATGCCGGGACAGGAAATGAAAAACTGTTTTTT
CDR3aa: CASRNAGTGNEKLFF

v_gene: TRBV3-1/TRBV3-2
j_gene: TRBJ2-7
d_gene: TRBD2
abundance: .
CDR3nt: TGTGCCAGCAGCCAGACGGGGGGGCTCCGTGAGCAGTACTTC
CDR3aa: CASSQTGGLREQYF

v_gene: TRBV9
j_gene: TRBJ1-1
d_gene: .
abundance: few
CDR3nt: TGTGCCAGCAGCGTAGATTTTGGGAACACTGAAGCTTTCTTT
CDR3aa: CASSVDFGNTEAFF

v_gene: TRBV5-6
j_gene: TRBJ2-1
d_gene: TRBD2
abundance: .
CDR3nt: TGTGCCAGCAGCTTGGCGCTAGCGGGCCTCAATGAGCAGTTCTTC
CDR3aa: CASSLALAGLNEQFF

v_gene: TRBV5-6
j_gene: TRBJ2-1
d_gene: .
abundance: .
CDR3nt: TGTGCCAGCAGCTTATCGGATGAGCAGTTCTTC
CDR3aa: CASSLSDEQFF

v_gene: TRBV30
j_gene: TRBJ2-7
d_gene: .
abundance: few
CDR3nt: TGTGCCTGGAGTGTACTGGCAGGGCCCTTGGGGGAGCAGTACTTC
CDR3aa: CAWSVLAGPLGEQYF

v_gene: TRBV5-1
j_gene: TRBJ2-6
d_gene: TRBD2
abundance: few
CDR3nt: TGCGCCAGCAGCTTGGAAGCGGGACTGACCTCTGGGGCCAACGTCCTGACTTTC
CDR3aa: CASSLEAGLTSGANVLTF

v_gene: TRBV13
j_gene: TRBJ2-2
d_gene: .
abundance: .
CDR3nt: TGTGCCAGCAGCTTATTACAGTTCGGGGAGCTGTTTTTT
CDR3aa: CASSLLQFGELFF

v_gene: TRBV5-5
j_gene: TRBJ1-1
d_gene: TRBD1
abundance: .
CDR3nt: TGTGCCAGCAGCACAGGGGGTTTAAACACTGAAGCTTTCTTT
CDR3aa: CASSTGGLNTEAFF